Below are 25 T cell receptor beta chains sequenced from a single sample in a study of regulatory T cells in long-lasting Graves disease. With iRepertoire HTBI primers and Arm-PCR of CDR3 regions, TCR beta libraries were built. TCRdb fed the multiplex PCR reads into MiXCR, producing one record per CDR3 protein. This sample yields 380,000 or so distinct CDR3 sequences, of which 16% are seen a single time; roughly 21% belongs to the top ten. Indicated time point: newly diagnosed GD, antithyroid drugs for less than 3 months. The TCR library was made from RNA extracted from PBMCs. These data were also reused for a study on T cells in Graves' hyperthyroidism and ophthalmopathy.

The sequences come from peripheral blood mononuclear cells (PBMCs), collected at new diagnosis, from a patient treated with antithyroid drugs. Receptor source: a woman under 30 with Graves disease.

A few counts support this clonotype. V and J are TRBV29-1 and TRBJ2-7; 7 bases agree with TRBD1. Unmatched junction bases numbered 11, after V lost 1 base and J lost 2 bases. CDR1 and CDR2 from the germline V gene are SQVTM and ANQGSEA. The CDR3 loop spans 16 amino acids. The CDR3 region has the DNA TGCAGCGTTGAAGGTTTTAGGGACAGCAATCCCTACGAGCAGTACTTC. Protein: CSVEGFRDSNPYEQYF.

This clonotype is a singleton in its sample. This chain joins TRBV20-1 and TRBJ2-7; the D gene is possibly TRBD1 (5 bases). CDR3 size: 14 residues. V lost 4 bases, J lost 2 bases, and 15 bases lay in between. Per the germline V gene, CDR1 is DFQATT and CDR2 is SNEGSKA (reference sequence). DNA of the CDR3: TGCAGTGCTAAACCGGGCGCAGGGACCTACGAGCAGTACTTC. Translation gives CSAKPGAGTYEQYF.

This clonotype appeared a few times. This chain uses TRBV7-2 with TRBJ1-2; D remains ambiguous. From germline, CDR1 is SGHTA and CDR2 FQGNSA. CDR3 size: 14 residues. Trimming pared 4 bases from V and 4 bases from J, leaving 13 bases between. The CDR3 sequence is CASSWSQASYGYTF. The CDR3 DNA reads TGTGCCAGCAGCTGGAGTCAGGCGTCCTATGGCTACACCTTC.

This clonotype came up many times. V usage is TRBV7-3 and J usage is TRBJ2-1; TRBD1 might be the D (6 bases). The CDR3 is 15 amino acids. V was cut by 2 bases and J by 0 bases, with 8 bases left in between. Germline loops: CDR1 SGHTA, CDR2 FQGTGA. CDR3 residues: CASSLEGGSYNEQFF. The CDR3 DNA follows: TGTGCCAGCAGCTTAGAAGGGGGCTCCTACAATGAGCAGTTCTTC.

This clonotype was detected many times. V usage is TRBV12-3 or TRBV12-4 and J usage is TRBJ2-7; 7 positions agree with TRBD1. Trimming at V came to 4 bases and at J to 4 bases, leaving 10 bases not matched to a gene. This CDR3 spans 15 amino acids. Here the CDR3 DNA reads TGTGCCAGCAGTTATACAGGGGATTTGGTGTACGAGCAGTACTTC. Protein sequence: CASSYTGDLVYEQYF.

Many counts were recorded for this clonotype. This chain links TRBV12-3 or TRBV12-4 with TRBJ2-3; TRBD1 might be the D (5 bases). This CDR3 has 16 residues. The V gene lost 5 bases and the J gene lost 4 bases, with 19 bases spanning the gap. DNA for the CDR3: TGTGCCAGCAGTCCCGGCCTGGGGCACCGGGCAGATACGCAGTATTTT. Its translation is CASSPGLGHRADTQYF.

This clonotype was counted between two and nine times. The rearrangement links TRBV20-1 to TRBJ1-6; tentatively, D is TRBD1 (6 bases). Germline V gives CDR1 DFQATT, CDR2 SNEGSKA (reference sequence). The CDR3 sequence is 13 residues long. The V end was cut by 3 bases, the J end by 14 bases, with 17 bases between. The CDR3 loop reads CSASGDTLPALHF. The CDR3 DNA reads TGCAGTGCTAGTGGGGACACCCTCCCGGCCCTCCACTTT.

This clonotype was counted at least ten times. The rearrangement uses TRBV3-1 and TRBJ2-3; possibly TRBD1 for D (5 bases). This CDR3 region has 15 residues. CDR1 and CDR2 (germline): LGHDT, YNNKEL (reference sequence). Trimming shortened V by 1 base and J by 1 base, and 9 bases separated the two germline ends. The DNA for the CDR3 is TGTGCCAGCAGCCAAGGACAGATACGCACAGATACGCAGTATTTT. Its translation: CASSQGQIRTDTQYF.

The V call is TRBV6-1, the J call TRBJ1-5; the D gene is possibly TRBD1 (6 bases). V lost 7 bases, J lost 3 bases, and 19 bases lay in between. The CDR3 runs to 16 residues. Germline assignment: CDR1 MNHNS and CDR2 SASEGT. The CDR3 DNA reads TGTGCCAGCACCCAAACGGGACACGGCCCCAATCAGCCCCAGCATTTT. It specifies CASTQTGHGPNQPQHF.

A note on this clonotype: This clone may be a read error of a much larger clone one base away. The chain uses TRBV7-8 and TRBJ2-7; the D call may be TRBD1 or TRBD2 (5 bases each). The CDR3 is made up of 13 amino acids. Trimming shortened V by 3 bases and J by 7 bases, and 13 bases separated the two germline ends. Germline V lookup: CDR1 SGHVS, CDR2 FQNEAQ. The CDR3 reads CASSFRDPNEQYF. The CDR3 DNA reads TGTGCCAGCAGCTTCCGGGACCCCAATGAGCAGTACTTC. Complete variable domain (other parts from reference TRBV7-8 and TRBJ2-7): GAGVSQSPRYKVAKRGQDVALRCDPISGHVSLFWYQQALGQGPEFLTYFQNEAQLDKSGLPSDRFFAERPEGSVSTLKIQRTQQEDSAVYLCASSFRDPNEQYFGPGTRLTVT.

This clonotype showed up many times. The genes are TRBV20-1 and TRBJ2-3; the match to TRBD1 covers 7 bases. J was trimmed by 7 bases and V by 0 bases; bases with no gene match: 16. Germline V gene data show CDR1 as DFQATT and CDR2 as SNEGSKA (reference sequence). The CDR3 covers 17 residues. Here the CDR3 reads CSARDRGPGQWRNTQYF. The CDR3 coding sequence is TGCAGTGCTAGAGATCGGGGCCCGGGACAGTGGCGCAATACGCAGTATTTT.

This clonotype was seen repeatedly, ten times or more. The CDR3 protein is CASGFRRDRGAEQYF. The DNA for the CDR3 is TGTGCCAGCGGATTCCGCCGGGACAGGGGAGCCGAGCAGTACTTC. The J gene is TRBJ2-7, the V gene TRBV6-1, with 10 positions matching TRBD1. V shed 8 bases and J 6 bases; nucleotides not matched to a gene: 13. CDR1 MNHNS and CDR2 SASEGT come from the germline V gene. The CDR3 has 15 residues.

Only a few counts were recorded for this clonotype. The chain employs TRBV19 and TRBJ1-1; TRBD1 aligns across 10 bases. CDR3 length: 12 amino acids. The V segment lost 5 bases and the J segment 8 bases; nucleotides outside the gene matches: 2. CDR1 and CDR2 from the germline V gene are LNHDA and SQIVND (reference sequence). In nucleotides, the CDR3 is TGTGCCAGTAGTCCGGACAGGGGGGAAGCTTTCTTT. This translates into CASSPDRGEAFF.

In this sample, this clonotype turned up a few times. The chain's CDR3 is CSVLRARNEQFF. Written as DNA, the CDR3 is TGCAGCGTTCTGAGGGCTCGGAATGAGCAGTTCTTC. The chain carries TRBV29-1 and TRBJ2-1; perhaps TRBD2 as D (5 bases). V was trimmed by 5 bases and J by 7 bases, leaving 12 bases between them. Germline CDR1 is SQVTM and CDR2 is ANQGSEA. This CDR3 comprises 12 residues.

This clonotype was detected many times. The chain couples TRBV28 to TRBJ2-1; 8 bases agree with TRBD2. This CDR3 is 14 amino acids long. The trim removed 6 bases at V and 9 bases at J, leaving 10 bases unmatched. CDR1 and CDR2 from the germline V gene are MDHEN and SYDVKM. CDR3 protein: CASRTGGGKGEQFF. The CDR3 DNA sequence: TGTGCCAGCAGGACCGGGGGGGGCAAAGGTGAGCAGTTCTTC.

The chain employs TRBV12-3 or TRBV12-4 and TRBJ2-4, with D perhaps TRBD1 (5 bases). The J call may be in error: the DNA end matches TRBJ1-2 better. This CDR3 region has 12 residues. As DNA, the CDR3 is TGTGCCAGCGGACGGGGCGGCGGTGGCTACACCTTC. Protein product: CASGRGGGGYTF.

This clonotype was detected a few times. The genes are TRBV4-2 and TRBJ2-3; D unclear. The V gene lost 2 bases and the J gene lost 6 bases, with 12 bases spanning the gap. From germline, CDR1 is LGHNA and CDR2 YNFKEQ. The CDR3 is 14 residues long. The CDR3 DNA follows: TGTGCCAGCAGCCAACAACCTTTGCGGGATACGCAGTATTTT. Its translation: CASSQQPLRDTQYF.

At least ten counts were recorded for this clonotype. This chain connects TRBV6-1 to TRBJ1-1; D may be TRBD1 (5 bases). Germline loops: CDR1 MNHNS, CDR2 SASEGT. The ends were cut back, 8 bases at V and 5 bases at J, with 9 bases in the middle. The CDR3 sequence is 11 residues long. Here the CDR3 reads CASARVTEAFF. Here the CDR3 DNA reads TGTGCCAGCGCCAGGGTTACTGAAGCTTTCTTT.

Many counts were recorded for this clonotype. V gene TRBV20-1 combines with J gene TRBJ1-1; D not certain. CDR3 length equals 12 residues. V was clipped by 3 bases and J by 6 bases, with 11 bases between them. Per germline, CDR1 DFQATT and CDR2 SNEGSKA (reference sequence). CDR3 protein: CSASGGRPEAFF. CDR3 DNA sequence: TGCAGTGCTAGCGGCGGCAGGCCTGAAGCTTTCTTT.

V usage is TRBV20-1 and J usage is TRBJ2-1, with 10 bases fitting TRBD2. The CDR3 is 16 residues long. V dropped 5 bases and J dropped 8; count of bases not matched to a gene: 15. CDR1 and CDR2 from the germline V gene are DFQATT and SNEGSKA (reference sequence). CDR3 DNA: TGCAGTGCTGGAGGCGCGCAAGCGGGGGGGCCCTATGAGCAGTTCTTC. The encoded protein is CSAGGAQAGGPYEQFF.

The table lists this clonotype with many counts. V gene TRBV7-3 combines with J gene TRBJ1-5; 7 nucleotides agree with TRBD1. After removal of 5 bases from V and 4 bases from J, the junction contained 17 bases not matched to a gene. This CDR3 is built from 18 residues. Germline CDR1 is SGHTA and CDR2 is FQGTGA. CDR3 protein: CASSGPLIRTGGNQPQHF. CDR3 sequence (DNA): TGTGCCAGCAGCGGGCCACTTATCCGGACAGGAGGAAATCAGCCCCAGCATTTT.

This clonotype was picked up a small number of times. The chain recombines TRBV2 with TRBJ1-5; 7 nucleotides match TRBD1. There are 14 residues in the CDR3. Germline CDR1 reads SNHLY; CDR2 reads FYNNEI. V trimming: 6 bases; J trimming: 4 bases; junction bases outside the gene matches: 6. CDR3 protein: CASSTGQDNQPQHF. DNA for the CDR3: TGTGCCAGCAGCACCGGACAGGATAATCAGCCCCAGCATTTT.

The sample holds many counts of this clonotype. This sequence joins TRBV11-2 and TRBJ2-1, with D uncertain. The V and J ends lost 3 bases and 8 bases respectively, with 5 bases between them. The CDR3 totals 11 residues. Germline CDR1 SGHAT, CDR2 FQNNGV. This CDR3 is CASSFVDEQFF. As DNA, the CDR3 is TGTGCCAGCAGCTTTGTAGATGAGCAGTTCTTC.

This clonotype was counted ten times or more. The V call is TRBV2, the J call TRBJ2-3; TRBD2 agrees at 8 bases. This CDR3 region has 12 residues. CDR1 and CDR2 (germline): SNHLY, FYNNEI. Trimming at V came to 4 bases and at J to 6 bases, leaving 0 bases not matched to a gene. The CDR3 coding sequence is TGTGCCAGCAGTGCGGGAGGGGATACGCAGTATTTT. It codes for CASSAGGDTQYF.

In its sample, this clonotype was seen many times. This chain joins TRBV27 and TRBJ2-7; D could derive from TRBD1 or TRBD2 (7 bases each). The CDR3 loop spans 14 amino acids. Germline CDR1 reads MNHEY; CDR2 reads SMNVEV (reference sequence). V was trimmed by 9 bases and J by 2 bases, leaving 17 bases between them. CDR3 in DNA: TGTGCCAGTCATACTCAGGGGGGGGCCTACGAGCAGTACTTC. Amino acids: CASHTQGGAYEQYF.